This T cell receptor beta chain is drawn from a study of early T cells in non-severe SARS-CoV-2 infection. The V gene lost 3 bases and the J gene lost 15 bases, with 15 bases spanning the gap. The CDR3 totals 12 residues. CDR1 is SGHAT and CDR2 is FQNNGV in the germline V gene. This clonotype has at least ten counts. From the 5' RACE reads, TCRdb called clonotypes with MiXCR, one entry per CDR3 protein. The sample carries some 25,000 distinct CDR3 sequences, around 6% recorded once. The V gene is TRBV11-2, the J gene TRBJ2-1; possibly TRBD1 for D (5 bases). This clonotype originated in an adult who was a healthcare worker with PCR-confirmed SARS-CoV-2 infection or an uninfected control (not recorded which). Sequences were obtained from whole blood. The CDR3 region has the DNA TGTGCCAGCAGCTTTGGGGCCCGATATTTGTTCTTC. It yields the protein CASSFGARYLFF.